The rows below give T cell receptor beta chains drawn from one sample of a study of CD4+ T cells in melanoma. Sequencing was performed with immunoSEQ multiplex PCR; in TCRdb, only in-frame clones are kept and a portion is missing. Of around 100,000 clones in the sample, 80% to 95% were seen once. Sequenced material: peripheral blood. Source of these receptors: a human donor with melanoma. Each CDR3 is given with its conserved first and last residue. D genes are given only for firm matches. Not every row has a clone size; where given, it reads once, few, many or a size class.

>TRBD2|TRBV7-3|TRBJ2-1|NA
CASSLGGTSGGDEQFF
TGTGCCAGCAGCTTAGGAGGGACTAGCGGGGGGGATGAGCAGTTCTTC
>NA|TRBV9|TRBJ1-1|NA
CASSVAPGSSTEAFF
TGTGCCAGCAGCGTAGCACCGGGCTCGAGCACTGAAGCTTTCTTT
>NA|TRBV2|TRBJ1-1|NA
CASSGWLEGEAFF
TGTGCCAGCAGTGGATGGCTAGAAGGAGAAGCTTTCTTT
>NA|TRBV7-9|TRBJ2-7|NA
CASSRDISSYEQYF
TGTGCCAGCAGCCGCGACATTAGCTCCTACGAGCAGTACTTC
>NA|TRBV6-5|TRBJ1-3|NA
CASSPPGARGNTIYF
TGTGCCAGCAGTCCACCTGGGGCGCGAGGAAACACCATATATTTT
>NA|TRBV5-1|TRBJ1-1|NA
CASSQVPGPNEAFF
TGCGCCAGCAGCCAAGTACCGGGGCCTAATGAAGCTTTCTTT
>NA|TRBV14|TRBJ2-5|NA
CASSQENRKETQYF
TGTGCCAGCAGCCAAGAAAACAGAAAAGAGACCCAGTACTTC
>NA|TRBV4-1|TRBJ2-2|NA
CASSLKTGELFF
TGCGCCAGCAGCCTCAAGACCGGGGAGCTGTTTTTT
>NA|TRBV6-4|TRBJ2-3|NA
CASSDSQGADTQYF
TGTGCCAGCAGTGACTCCCAAGGGGCAGATACGCAGTATTTT
>NA|TRBV7-3|TRBJ2-7|NA
CASSLTSSYEQYF
TGTGCCAGCAGCTTAACGTCTAGTTACGAGCAGTACTTC
>NA|TRBV6-5|TRBJ2-2|once
CASSRNIIGPGELFF
TGTGCCAGCAGCCGCAACATCATCGGACCCGGGGAGCTGTTTTTT
>TRBD2|TRBV11-3|TRBJ2-3|once
CASSPGTSRTDTQYF
TGTGCCAGCAGCCCCGGGACTAGCCGGACAGATACGCAGTATTTT
>TRBD2|TRBV7-2|TRBJ2-5|NA
CASSLARSSGGQETQYF
TGTGCCAGCAGCTTAGCTAGGTCTAGCGGGGGCCAAGAGACCCAGTACTTC
>NA|TRBV7-8|TRBJ1-1|NA
CASSLVMEGPNTEAFF
TGTGCCAGCAGCTTAGTTATGGAAGGACCGAACACTGAAGCTTTCTTT
>NA|TRBV9|TRBJ2-7|NA
CASSVGKGGHEQYF
TGTGCCAGCAGCGTAGGGAAGGGCGGCCACGAGCAGTACTTC
>NA|TRBV29-1|TRBJ2-5|few
CSVGREETQYF
TGCAGCGTTGGCAGGGAAGAGACCCAGTACTTC
>TRBD2|TRBV14|TRBJ2-5|NA
CASSLGTSGQETQYF
TGTGCCAGCAGCCTGGGGACTAGCGGCCAAGAGACCCAGTACTTC
>NA|TRBV6-5|TRBJ2-6|once
CASSSGHAGANVLTF
TGTGCCAGCAGTTCAGGACACGCAGGGGCCAACGTCCTGACTTTC
>TRBD1|TRBV10-2|TRBJ1-1|NA
CASIRTGGNTEAFF
TGCGCCAGCATTAGGACAGGGGGCAACACTGAAGCTTTCTTT
>TRBD1|TRBV7-2|TRBJ2-7|NA
CASSLRQGGEQYF
TGTGCCAGCAGCTTGCGACAGGGGGGCGAGCAGTACTTC
>TRBD2|TRBV28|TRBJ2-1|NA
CASSRTSGYYNEQFF
TGTGCCAGCAGCCGGACTAGCGGATACTACAATGAGCAGTTCTTC
>NA|TRBV7-2|TRBJ2-1|NA
CASSFLAVYNEQFF
TGTGCCAGCAGCTTCTTAGCGGTTTACAATGAGCAGTTCTTC
>NA|TRBV28|TRBJ1-2|NA
CASSLADSLRGYTF
TGTGCCAGCAGTTTGGCCGACAGTCTGCGAGGCTACACCTTC
>TRBD2|TRBV9|TRBJ2-1|once
CASSVELAGTIYNEQFF
TGTGCCAGCAGCGTAGAACTAGCGGGGACAATTTACAATGAGCAGTTCTTC
>NA|TRBV5-4|TRBJ2-2|few
CASSLGGGAAGELFF
TGTGCCAGCAGCTTGGGTGGAGGGGCAGCCGGGGAGCTGTTTTTT
>NA|TRBV4-2|TRBJ2-7|NA
CASSQVGTIYEQYF
TGTGCCAGCAGCCAAGTGGGTACCATCTACGAGCAGTACTTC
>NA|TRBV6-4|TRBJ2-2|NA
CASSERLTGELFF
TGTGCCAGCAGTGAAAGGCTAACCGGGGAGCTGTTTTTT
>NA|TRBV4-3|TRBJ1-2|NA
CASSQVSGGPSTSGDGYTF
TGCGCCAGCAGCCAAGTCTCCGGGGGACCGTCAACTTCTGGGGATGGCTACACCTTC
>NA|TRBV21-1|TRBJ2-7|NA
CASSKVSYEQYF
TGTGCCAGCAGCAAAGTTTCCTACGAGCAGTACTTC
>TRBD2|TRBV7-9|TRBJ2-3|once
CASSLTPGTSDADTQYF
TGTGCCAGCAGCTTAACTCCCGGGACTAGCGATGCAGATACGCAGTATTTT
>NA|TRBV11-2|TRBJ2-1|NA
CASSLVRVEQFF
TGTGCCAGCAGCTTAGTTCGGGTTGAGCAGTTCTTC
>TRBD1|TRBV6-5|TRBJ2-7|NA
CASSYPQGATSYEQYF
TGTGCCAGCAGTTACCCTCAGGGGGCAACCTCCTACGAGCAGTACTTC
>NA|TRBV6-5|TRBJ2-6|NA
CASSYSRAGANVLTF
TGTGCCAGCAGTTACAGCAGGGCTGGGGCCAACGTCCTGACTTTC
>NA|TRBV5-1|TRBJ2-1|NA
CASSLSVAVSYNEQFF
TGCGCCAGCAGCTTGTCCGTTGCGGTCTCCTACAATGAGCAGTTCTTC
>NA|TRBV4-3|TRBJ1-5|NA
CASSQNPTGQPQHF
TGCGCCAGCAGCCAAAACCCCACGGGGCAGCCCCAGCATTTT
>NA|TRBV18|TRBJ1-1|NA
CASSPGYTTNTEAFF
TGTGCCAGCTCACCGGGTTACACGACGAACACTGAAGCTTTCTTT
>NA|TRBV7-2|TRBJ2-4|NA
CASSSSYSNLAKNIQYF
TGTGCCAGCAGCTCCTCGTATTCAAATCTAGCCAAAAACATTCAGTACTTC